These 25 T cell receptor beta chains originate from one sample sequenced in a study of cytomegalovirus exposure and HLA in healthy donors (dated by TCRdb to between 2016 and 2019). Preparation of the library involved the immunoSEQ multiplex PCR assay. The multiplex PCR relied on a mix of 60 forward primers for TCR Vbeta segments and 13 reverse primers for TCR Jbeta segments. TCRdb took this table from immuneACCESS and kept in-frame rearrangements with V and J called. Such tables lack part of the clones; where checked against another copy, unresolved V genes explain under half of the gap, and the rest is unexplained. Across this sample there are about 130,000 clones, with about 78% seen only once. About 1.5% of the sample lies in the top ten. Sequencing was performed on PBMCs. These receptors came from a female donor in good health and CMV-seronegative.

The chain combines TRBV19 with TRBJ2-1, with D possibly matching TRBD1 (5 bases). V was trimmed by 5 bases and J by 4 bases, leaving 9 bases between them. Per germline, CDR1 LNHDA and CDR2 SQIVND (reference sequence). The CDR3 totals 13 residues. The CDR3 sequence: CASSLGLYNEQFF. CDR3 coding DNA: TGTGCCAGTAGTCTGGGGCTTTACAATGAGCAGTTCTTC.

The chain combines TRBV11-2 with TRBJ2-5; the match to TRBD2 covers 7 bases. J gave up 4 bases and V 5 bases, and 7 bases lay outside the gene matches. The CDR3 covers 14 residues. The germline CDR1 and CDR2 sequences are SGHAT and FQNNGV. This chain's CDR3 is CASSPLGEGETQYF. In nucleotides, the CDR3 is TGTGCCAGCAGCCCACTCGGGGAGGGAGAGACCCAGTACTTC.

The chain is built from TRBV7-2 and TRBJ1-3, with unresolved D. The CDR3 runs to 14 residues. The germline gives CDR1 SGHTA, CDR2 FQGNSA. The V end was cut by 1 base, the J end by 4 bases, with 8 bases between. This CDR3 is CASSLEQVGNTIYF. The CDR3 DNA reads as TGTGCCAGCAGCTTAGAACAAGTGGGAAACACCATATATTTT.

This clone has just one count. This rearrangement joins TRBV9 to TRBJ2-3, with D perhaps TRBD1 (6 bases). The V and J ends lost 3 bases and 1 base respectively, with 18 bases between them. Per germline, CDR1 SGDLS and CDR2 YYNGEE. The CDR3 is 17 amino acids. The CDR3 nucleotides are TGTGCCAGCAGCGCTTCACTGGGGGCGAGGGGCACAGATACGCAGTATTTT. Residues: CASSASLGARGTDTQYF.

V usage is TRBV15 and J usage is TRBJ1-2; D remains unclear. Germline CDR1 and CDR2: LNHNV and YYDKDF (reference sequence). V was clipped by 3 bases and J by 3 bases, with 11 bases between them. This CDR3 spans 14 amino acids. CDR3 protein: CATSRIEEYYGYTF. In DNA, the CDR3 is TGTGCCACCAGCAGGATCGAAGAGTACTATGGCTACACCTTC.

This clone occurred a few times. The chain couples TRBV18 to TRBJ2-7, with 8 bases that match TRBD1. Per the germline V gene, CDR1 is KGHSH and CDR2 is LQKENI. The CDR3 sequence is 17 residues long. V lost 4 bases, J lost 3 bases, and 14 bases stayed unmatched. For the CDR3, the DNA is TGTGCCAGCTCACGCGGACAGGGCCATACCGGTATCTACGAGCAGTACTTC. Its protein is CASSRGQGHTGIYEQYF.

The chain couples TRBV5-8 to TRBJ2-7; 8 bases are a match to TRBD1. V was pared by 10 bases and J by 5 bases, with 11 bases of the junction left unmatched. CDR3 size: 13 residues. CDR1 SGHTS and CDR2 YDEGEE come from the germline V gene. The DNA for the CDR3 is TGTGCCCCCCGATGGACAGGGTGGAACGAGCAGTACTTC. This sequence encodes CAPRWTGWNEQYF.

The chain combines TRBV6-4 with TRBJ2-1; D unclear. Deletions cut 2 bases from V and 2 bases from J, with 7 bases between. Looked up from germline, CDR1 is MRHNA and CDR2 is SNTAGT. The CDR3 is 14 residues long. The CDR3 DNA reads as TGTGCCAGCAGTGACGGCGGCCCCTACAATGAGCAGTTCTTC. Translation gives CASSDGGPYNEQFF.

CDR3 sequence reads: CASSLLTGGSYNEQFF. The CDR3 DNA sequence: TGTGCCAGCAGTTTATTGACAGGGGGCTCCTACAATGAGCAGTTCTTC. The chain carries TRBV28 and TRBJ2-1, with 9 bases lining up with TRBD1. V lost 1 base, J lost 0 bases, and 1 base stayed unmatched. The V gene's germline CDR1 is MDHEN and CDR2 SYDVKM. The CDR3 runs to 16 residues.

The chain combines TRBV18 with TRBJ2-3; 8 nucleotides agree with TRBD2. Germline values: CDR1 KGHSH, CDR2 LQKENI. The V gene end was trimmed by 6 bases and the J gene end by 5 bases; junction bases not matched to a gene: 10. The length of the CDR3 is 15 residues. The CDR3 DNA is TGTGCCAGCTCCCCGGGAGCGGGAGATGGAGATACGCAGTATTTT. Protein product: CASSPGAGDGDTQYF.

This chain uses TRBV30 with TRBJ2-1, with unresolved D. In germline, CDR1 is GTSNPN, CDR2 SVGIG (reference sequence). The CDR3 runs to 15 residues. V lost 2 bases and J lost 4, with 15 bases in between. This CDR3 is CAWSPLAVVYNEQFF. CDR3 DNA: TGTGCCTGGAGTCCCCTTGCAGTGGTGTACAATGAGCAGTTCTTC.

In this sample, this clone turned up a few times. V is TRBV5-6 and J is TRBJ2-5; D possibly corresponds to TRBD1 (6 bases). Trimming shortened V by 3 bases and J by 5 bases, and 14 bases separated the two germline ends. The germline gives CDR1 SGHDT, CDR2 YYEEEE. The CDR3 is 14 amino acids. CDR3 bases: TGTGCCAGCAGCTCCCTACAGGGCGGGGAGACCCAGTACTTC. Translated: CASSSLQGGETQYF.

This clone appeared a few times. This rearrangement joins TRBV19 to TRBJ2-2, with a weak D call TRBD2 (6 bases). V lost 6 bases and J 3 bases, leaving 14 bases between the germline ends. CDR1 is LNHDA and CDR2 is SQIVND in the germline V gene (reference sequence). The CDR3 extends over 15 amino acids. CDR3 loop: CASSPGWRDTGELFF. The CDR3 nucleotides are TGTGCCAGTAGCCCCGGGTGGAGGGACACCGGGGAGCTGTTTTTT. Full variable domain (missing parts from reference TRBV19 and TRBJ2-2): DGGITQSPKYLFRKEGQNVTLSCEQNLNHDAMYWYRQDPGQGLRLIYYSQIVNDFQKGDIAEGYSVSREKKESFPLTVTSAQKNPTAFYLCASSPGWRDTGELFFGEGSRLTVL.

J is TRBJ2-3 and V is TRBV30, with unresolved D. The ends were cut back, 0 bases at V and 6 bases at J, with 7 bases in the middle. CDR1 and CDR2 (germline): GTSNPN, SVGIG (reference sequence). The CDR3 is made up of 12 amino acids. The CDR3 DNA sequence: TGTGCCTGGAGTGTAACTTTCGATACGCAGTATTTT. The encoded protein is CAWSVTFDTQYF.

The V and J genes are TRBV28 and TRBJ1-1; D may be TRBD1 (5 bases). The CDR3 is made up of 16 amino acids. The germline CDR1 and CDR2 sequences are MDHEN and SYDVKM. The V end was cut by 2 bases, the J end by 0 bases, with 13 bases between. The CDR3 coding sequence is TGTGCCAGCAGTTTAGGGGGGACGAGGGTGAACACTGAAGCTTTCTTT. Protein product: CASSLGGTRVNTEAFF.

The rearrangement joins TRBV5-6 to TRBJ1-2, with 8 positions matching TRBD1. From germline, CDR1 is SGHDT and CDR2 YYEEEE. V was pared by 6 bases and J by 5 bases, with 18 bases of the junction left unmatched. CDR3 length equals 17 residues. The CDR3 nucleotides are TGTGCCAGCACATCCCACCTAGGGGGGACAGGAAAATATGGCTACACCTTC. It codes for CASTSHLGGTGKYGYTF.

The rearrangement links TRBV18 to TRBJ1-5, with TRBD1 matching over 9 bases. The germline CDR1 and CDR2 sequences are KGHSH and LQKENI. The J segment lost 5 bases and the V segment lost 3 bases, leaving 8 bases of the junction unmatched. The CDR3 has 16 amino acids. The CDR3 reads CASSPRQGGVDQPQHF. The CDR3 DNA sequence: TGTGCCAGCTCACCTCGACAGGGGGGCGTGGATCAGCCCCAGCATTTT.

The chain couples TRBV29-1 to TRBJ2-1; no firm D call. V shed 0 bases and J shed 1 base, with 7 bases lying between them. The germline CDR1 and CDR2 sequences are SQVTM and ANQGSEA. The CDR3 sequence is 14 residues long. In DNA, the CDR3 is TGCAGCGTTGAAGAGAGAGGATCCTACAATGAGCAGTTCTTC. It yields the protein CSVEERGSYNEQFF.

This clone appeared a few times. The rearrangement uses TRBV2 and TRBJ1-5, with 7 bases identical to TRBD1. V was pared by 8 bases and J by 1 base, with 5 bases of the junction left unmatched. The CDR3 covers 14 residues. Germline lookup yields CDR1 SNHLY and CDR2 FYNNEI. CDR3 sequence: CASVEQGSNQPQHF. For the CDR3, the DNA is TGTGCCAGCGTTGAACAGGGGAGCAATCAGCCCCAGCATTTT.

The chain joins TRBV28 to TRBJ1-1; 7 bases map to TRBD1. Germline-derived CDR1 and CDR2 are MDHEN and SYDVKM. The ends lost 7 bases at V and 3 bases at J; junction bases unmatched: 8. The CDR3 totals 14 residues. CDR3 bases: TGTGCCAGCATCGGCGGGACAGACTACACTGAAGCTTTCTTT. It specifies CASIGGTDYTEAFF. The full variable domain, rest sourced from reference TRBV28 and TRBJ1-1, is DVKVTQSSRYLVKRTGEKVFLECVQDMDHENMFWYRQDPGLGLRLIYFSYDVKMKEKGDIPEGYSVSREKKERFSLILESASTNQTSMYLCASIGGTDYTEAFFGQGTRLTVV.

The rearrangement links TRBV27 to TRBJ1-4; the match to TRBD1 covers 7 bases. With V trimmed by 0 bases and J by 7 bases, 2 bases remained unmatched. Germline assignment: CDR1 MNHEY and CDR2 SMNVEV (reference sequence). The CDR3 spans 14 residues. The CDR3 DNA reads as TGTGCCAGCAGTTTATCAGGGGGCGGTGAAAAACTGTTTTTT. The encoded protein is CASSLSGGGEKLFF.

V and J are TRBV27 and TRBJ1-6, with 7 bases aligning to TRBD1. Trimming cost V 6 bases and J 4 bases; bases outside gene matches: 9. The CDR3 loop spans 16 amino acids. Per germline, CDR1 MNHEY and CDR2 SMNVEV (reference sequence). CDR3 nucleotides: TGTGCCAGCAGCCAACACCGGGACAGTTATAATTCACCCCTCCACTTT. Translation gives CASSQHRDSYNSPLHF.

The chain combines TRBV19 with TRBJ2-7; TRBD2 agrees at 12 bases. The junction had 11 bases not matched to a gene; V was cut back by 4 bases and J by 4 bases. The germline V gene encodes CDR1 LNHDA and CDR2 SQIVND (reference sequence). The CDR3 is 17 amino acids. The CDR3 region has the DNA TGTGCCAGTAGTAAGGGGGCGACTAGCGGGAGTTTTTACGAGCAGTACTTC. It encodes CASSKGATSGSFYEQYF. The full variable domain, its missing parts supplied by reference TRBV19 and TRBJ2-7, is DGGITQSPKYLFRKEGQNVTLSCEQNLNHDAMYWYRQDPGQGLRLIYYSQIVNDFQKGDIAEGYSVSREKKESFPLTVTSAQKNPTAFYLCASSKGATSGSFYEQYFGPGTRLTVT.

The rearrangement joins TRBV11-3 to TRBJ2-7, with 12 bases that match TRBD2. V shed 1 base and J 2 bases; nucleotides not matched to a gene: 0. Germline CDR1 SGHNT, CDR2 YENEEA. The CDR3 extends over 15 amino acids. The CDR3 region has the DNA TGTGCCAGCAGCTTAGGACTAGCGGGAGCCTACGAGCAGTACTTC. Translating gives CASSLGLAGAYEQYF.

V gene TRBV28 combines with J gene TRBJ1-4; D not certain. CDR1 and CDR2 (germline): MDHEN, SYDVKM. The CDR3 is 14 residues long. V lost 2 bases and J 4 bases, leaving 8 bases between the germline ends. For the CDR3, the DNA is TGTGCCAGCAGTTTACAGGCCCTTAATGAAAAACTGTTTTTT. Translation: CASSLQALNEKLFF.